Below are 21 T cell receptor beta chains sequenced from a single sample in a study of patients and donors after allogeneic stem cell transplantation. From the RT-PCR reads, TCRdb called clonotypes with MiXCR, one entry per CDR3 protein. The sample lists under 200,000 distinct CDR3 sequences, more than 20% occurring once. Sequenced: blood, either unsorted or a sorted T cell fraction (not recorded which). Every receptor here comes from a human donor who was either an allogeneic HSCT recipient or a stem cell or donor lymphocyte infusion donor (not recorded which). It is not recorded whose cells these are; they may come from a transplant donor.

This clonotype was picked up many times. The chain joins TRBV11-2 to TRBJ1-4; no firm D call. The CDR3 is 17 residues long. Germline CDR1 and CDR2: SGHAT and FQNNGV. Trimming removed 5 bases at V and 2 bases at J, with 18 bases between. The CDR3 here is CASSRNGLGPTNEKLFF. CDR3 bases: TGTGCCAGCAGCAGAAACGGACTTGGTCCTACTAATGAAAAACTGTTTTTT. The entire variable domain, with the rest obtained from reference TRBV11-2 and TRBJ1-4, is as follows: EAGVAQSPRYKIIEKRQSVAFWCNPISGHATLYWYQQILGQGPKLLIQFQNNGVVDDSQLPKDRFSAERLKGVDSTLKIQPAKLEDSAVYLCASSRNGLGPTNEKLFFGSGTQLSVL.

This sequence joins TRBV3-1 and TRBJ2-2; unclear D gene. CDR1 is LGHDT and CDR2 is YNNKEL in the germline V gene (reference sequence). The length of the CDR3 is 12 residues. Trimming pared 4 bases from V and 6 bases from J, leaving 6 bases between. The CDR3 region has the DNA TGTGCCAGCAGCCGATTTCCCGGGGAGCTGTTTTTT. Residues: CASSRFPGELFF.

This chain joins TRBV5-5 and TRBJ1-1; D not resolved. Germline lookup yields CDR1 SGHKS and CDR2 YYEKEE (reference sequence). This CDR3 region has 15 residues. V was trimmed by 0 bases and J by 4 bases, leaving 13 bases between them. CDR3 nucleotides: TGTGCCAGCAGCTTGGTGTTAATCTCGGCCACTGAAGCTTTCTTT. This translates into CASSLVLISATEAFF.

This clonotype turned up a few times. The gene calls are TRBV5-6 and TRBJ2-5, with a possible D match to TRBD1 (6 bases). The ends were cut back, 3 bases at V and 4 bases at J, with 10 bases in the middle. Germline CDR1 reads SGHDT; CDR2 reads YYEEEE. The CDR3 is 13 residues long. CDR3 residues: CASSSPGVETQYF. CDR3 bases: TGTGCCAGCAGCTCCCCAGGGGTAGAGACCCAGTACTTC.

This clonotype was picked up a small number of times. V usage is TRBV14 and J usage is TRBJ1-2; D is ambiguous. Trimming took off 4 bases at V and 3 bases at J, with 18 bases between the two ends. This CDR3 has 16 amino acids. Germline CDR1 is SGHDN and CDR2 is FVKESK. The CDR3 loop is CASSPLGHPWYYGYTF. CDR3 DNA: TGTGCCAGCAGCCCCCTCGGCCACCCCTGGTACTATGGCTACACCTTC.

The rearrangement uses TRBV18 and TRBJ1-4, with a tentative D call TRBD1 (6 bases). CDR1 is KGHSH, CDR2 LQKENI, per germline. Trimming pared 2 bases from V and 8 bases from J, leaving 18 bases between. The CDR3 loop spans 16 amino acids. The CDR3 sequence: CASSPRKRGADEKLFF. The CDR3 DNA follows: TGTGCCAGCTCACCAAGGAAGAGGGGGGCGGACGAAAAACTGTTTTTT.

The chain recombines TRBV20-1 with TRBJ1-2; D is ambiguous. V was shortened by 6 bases and J by 7 bases, with 21 bases between the two germline ends. CDR1 and CDR2 from the germline V gene are DFQATT and SNEGSKA (reference sequence). This CDR3 region has 14 residues. CDR3 protein: CSAPYPLSLPGYTF. In nucleotides, the CDR3 is TGCAGTGCCCCTTACCCCCTGTCCCTCCCTGGCTACACCTTC.

This clonotype was observed a handful of times. The chain combines TRBV5-1 with TRBJ1-6; D not certain. V was shortened by 3 bases and J by 0 bases, with 7 bases between the two germline ends. Germline CDR1 is SGHRS and CDR2 is YFSETQ. This CDR3 contains 15 residues. The CDR3 bases are TGCGCCAGCAGCTCGGCGAGCTCCTATAATTCACCCCTCCACTTT. Protein product: CASSSASSYNSPLHF.

This clonotype was seen many times. The rearrangement joins TRBV12-3 or TRBV12-4 to TRBJ1-1; 7 nucleotides align to TRBD1. V shed 6 bases, J shed 4 bases, and the junction held 11 bases outside the gene matches. The CDR3 spans 15 residues. CDR3 region: CASSPDRDSFTEAFF. In nucleotides, the CDR3 is TGTGCCAGCAGCCCTGACAGGGATTCTTTCACTGAAGCTTTCTTT.

Only a few counts were recorded for this clonotype. The rearrangement joins TRBV5-1 to TRBJ2-3; D call uncertain. Germline CDR1 SGHRS, CDR2 YFSETQ. Trimming removed 1 base at V and 4 bases at J, with 22 bases between. This CDR3 contains 18 residues. The CDR3 region is CASSLLGLGGELPDTQYF. The CDR3 DNA follows: TGCGCCAGCAGCTTGCTTGGTTTGGGCGGAGAGCTCCCAGATACGCAGTATTTT.

The chain joins TRBV5-1 to TRBJ2-7; D is possibly TRBD1 (6 bases). The germline CDR1 and CDR2 sequences are SGHRS and YFSETQ. V gave up 3 bases and J gave up 1 base, with 11 bases separating them. The CDR3 contains 14 residues. For the CDR3, the DNA is TGCGCCAGCAGCTCGGACAGTTTTTCCTACGAGCAGTACTTC. Translated, it gives CASSSDSFSYEQYF.

CDR3 bases: TGTGCCAGCACCACAGCAGATACGCAGTATTTT. It is translated as CASTTADTQYF. The J gene is TRBJ2-3, the V gene TRBV12-3 or TRBV12-4; D uncertain. The V and J ends lost 7 bases and 4 bases respectively, with 6 bases between them. The CDR3 extends over 11 amino acids.

This clonotype was counted a few times. The V and J genes are TRBV27 and TRBJ1-5, with D possibly matching TRBD1 (5 bases). Per germline, CDR1 MNHEY and CDR2 SMNVEV (reference sequence). The V end lost 7 bases, the J end lost 7 bases, and 17 bases lay between the germline ends. This CDR3 region has 14 residues. The CDR3 region has the DNA TGTGCCAGCATGAATATCAGAGGGGACCAGCCCCAGCATTTT. Protein product: CASMNIRGDQPQHF.

In its sample, this clonotype was seen a few times. This chain joins TRBV5-1 and TRBJ1-1; D might be TRBD1 (6 bases). Trimming shortened V by 0 bases and J by 4 bases, and 19 bases separated the two germline ends. CDR1 is SGHRS and CDR2 is YFSETQ in the germline V gene. CDR3 length: 17 residues. In DNA, the CDR3 is TGCGCCAGCAGCTTGGGGGCCCACAGGGAGTTTGGCACTGAAGCTTTCTTT. Translating it yields CASSLGAHREFGTEAFF.

The chain couples TRBV29-1 to TRBJ2-1; perhaps TRBD1 as D (5 bases). Trimming cost V 6 bases and J 4 bases, with 7 bases left between them. CDR1 SQVTM and CDR2 ANQGSEA come from the germline V gene. This CDR3 has 11 amino acids. CDR3 sequence (DNA): TGCAGCGTGACAGTTTACAATGAGCAGTTCTTC. Residues: CSVTVYNEQFF.

The chain links TRBV7-2 to TRBJ1-5; TRBD1 matches 11 bases. Germline assignment: CDR1 SGHTA and CDR2 FQGNSA. The CDR3 is 15 residues long. After removal of 6 bases from V and 5 bases from J, the junction contained 6 bases not matched to a gene. This chain's CDR3 is CASSLRTGGYQPQHF. The CDR3, as DNA: TGTGCCAGCAGTCTCCGGACAGGGGGCTATCAGCCCCAGCATTTT.

Ten or more counts support this clonotype. The V call is TRBV11-2, the J call TRBJ1-5, with D possibly TRBD1 on 5 matching bases. The CDR3 runs 13 residues. The germline gives CDR1 SGHAT, CDR2 FQNNGV. Between the trimmed V and J ends, which lost 3 bases and 3 bases, there was a span of 6 bases. CDR3 loop: CASSFGANQPQHF. The CDR3, as DNA: TGTGCCAGCAGCTTCGGGGCCAATCAGCCCCAGCATTTT.

The V call is TRBV11-3, the J call TRBJ2-3, with a tentative D call TRBD2 (6 bases). Germline values: CDR1 SGHNT, CDR2 YENEEA. There are 14 residues in the CDR3. Between the trimmed V and J ends, which lost 0 bases and 11 bases, there was a span of 15 bases. The DNA of the CDR3 is TGTGCCAGCAGCTTAGATCAATTGGGAGGAGGGCAGTATTTT. This gives the protein CASSLDQLGGGQYF.

This clonotype was picked up many times. The CDR3 DNA reads TGTGCCAGCAGCCAGGGCAATGAGCAGTTCTTC. Amino acids: CASSQGNEQFF. The chain carries TRBV4-2 and TRBJ2-1; no reliable D call. V was clipped by 3 bases and J by 6 bases, with 3 bases between them. Germline values: CDR1 LGHNA, CDR2 YNFKEQ. The CDR3 is made up of 11 amino acids.

This chain links TRBV12-3 or TRBV12-4 with TRBJ2-1; 13 nucleotides agree with TRBD2. The CDR3 covers 16 residues. With V trimmed by 6 bases and J by 8 bases, 10 bases remained unmatched. CDR3 residues: CASRPPGLAGVYEQFF. CDR3 nucleotide sequence: TGTGCCAGCAGGCCTCCCGGACTAGCGGGAGTATATGAGCAGTTCTTC.

Here the CDR3 DNA reads TGTGCCAGCAGCCAAGACCCCGGAGGATCCCTCCAAGAGACCCAGTACTTC. This codes for CASSQDPGGSLQETQYF. The chain links TRBV3-1 to TRBJ2-5, with D possibly TRBD2 on 5 matching bases. Germline V CDR1 and CDR2: LGHDT, YNNKEL (reference sequence). This CDR3 is built from 17 residues. V was clipped by 0 bases and J by 1 base, with 15 bases between them.